This T cell receptor beta chain derives from a study of technical replicates of blood from a few donors. V dropped 6 bases and J dropped 6; count of bases not matched to a gene: 4. This CDR3 has 13 amino acids. The germline CDR1 and CDR2 sequences are ENHRY and SYGVKD. This table comes from immunoSEQ multiplex PCR, and its TCRdb copy is limited to in-frame clones, with some not included. This table holds approximately 79,000 clones, approximately 96% found once. This clonotype was obtained from a human donor in good health. Sequences were obtained from T cells isolated from PBMCs. The chain employs TRBV10-3 and TRBJ1-1; 10 nucleotides align to TRBD1. The CDR3 here is CAIRDRGRAEAFF. The CDR3 nucleotides read TGTGCCATCAGAGACAGGGGGCGTGCTGAAGCTTTCTTT.